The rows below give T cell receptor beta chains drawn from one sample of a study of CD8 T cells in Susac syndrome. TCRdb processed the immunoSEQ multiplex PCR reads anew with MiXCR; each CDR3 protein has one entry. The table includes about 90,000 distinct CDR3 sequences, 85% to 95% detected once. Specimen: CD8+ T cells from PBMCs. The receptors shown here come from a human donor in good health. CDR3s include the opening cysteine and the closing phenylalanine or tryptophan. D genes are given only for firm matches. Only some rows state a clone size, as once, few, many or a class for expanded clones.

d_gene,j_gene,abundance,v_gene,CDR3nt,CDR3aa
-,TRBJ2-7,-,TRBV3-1,TGTGCCAGCAGCAGCGGAGGGGGCAACTACGAGCAGTACTTC,CASSSGGGNYEQYF
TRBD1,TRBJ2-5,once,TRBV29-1,TGCAGCGACCAAGGACAGGAAGAGACCCAGTACTTC,CSDQGQEETQYF
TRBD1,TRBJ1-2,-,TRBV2,TGTGCCAGCAGGCCCGCCCGGGACAGGGCTAACTATGGCTACACCTTC,CASRPARDRANYGYTF
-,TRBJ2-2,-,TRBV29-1,TGCAGCGTTGAAAAGGGGACCGGGGAGCTGTTTTTT,CSVEKGTGELFF
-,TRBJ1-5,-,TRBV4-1,TGCGCCAGCAGCCAATCTCGGTGGGGTCCCAATCAGCCCCAGCATTTT,CASSQSRWGPNQPQHF
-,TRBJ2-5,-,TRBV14,TGTGCCAGCAGCCAAGAGGGGGAGACCCAGTACTTC,CASSQEGETQYF
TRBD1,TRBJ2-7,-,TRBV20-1,TGCAGTGCTGCCGGGACAGGAGATCTTCGGTCCTACGAGCAGTACTTC,CSAAGTGDLRSYEQYF
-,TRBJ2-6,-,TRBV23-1,TGCGCCAGCAGTCAATGGCCGGCTCCCTTCACTGGGGCCAACGTCCTGACTTTC,CASSQWPAPFTGANVLTF
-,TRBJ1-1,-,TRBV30,TGTGCCTGGAGTGACGGCGTGAACACTGAAGCTTTCTTT,CAWSDGVNTEAFF
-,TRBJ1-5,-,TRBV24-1,TGTGCCAGCGACCGGGGGGATCAGCCCCAGCATTTT,CASDRGDQPQHF
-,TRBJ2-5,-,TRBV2,TGTGCCAGCAGTGAAGATGGGGTCTGGGAGACCCAGTACTTC,CASSEDGVWETQYF
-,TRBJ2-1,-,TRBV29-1,TGCAGCGTTGACCAGTACAATGAGCAGTTCTTC,CSVDQYNEQFF
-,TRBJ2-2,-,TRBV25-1,TGTGCCAGCAGTGGGCCGGGGACCGGGGAGCTGTTTTTT,CASSGPGTGELFF
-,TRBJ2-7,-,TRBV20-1,TGCAGTGCCTCCGGGGACTTTAGCTACGAGCAGTACTTC,CSASGDFSYEQYF
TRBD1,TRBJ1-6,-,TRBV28,TGTGCCAGCAGTTTGGGGACAGCCTATTCACCCCTCCACTTT,CASSLGTAYSPLHF
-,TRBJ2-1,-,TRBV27,TGTGCCAGCAGTTCTTCAGTCTCCTACAATGAGCAGTTCTTC,CASSSSVSYNEQFF
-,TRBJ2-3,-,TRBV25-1,TGTGCCAGCAGTGAATATAGTGGAGATACGCAGTATTTT,CASSEYSGDTQYF
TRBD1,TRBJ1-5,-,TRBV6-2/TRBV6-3,TGTGCCAGCAGCCGAGACGACAGGGTCCAGCCCCAGCATTTT,CASSRDDRVQPQHF
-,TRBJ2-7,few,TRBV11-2,TGTGCCAGCAGCTTAGGGGACGAGCAGTACTTC,CASSLGDEQYF
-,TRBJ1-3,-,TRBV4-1,TGCGCCAGCAGCCAAGCCGGGCCCTCTGGAAACACCATATATTTT,CASSQAGPSGNTIYF
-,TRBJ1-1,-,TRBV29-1,TGCAGCGTTGTAACCCCCACTGAAGCTTTCTTT,CSVVTPTEAFF
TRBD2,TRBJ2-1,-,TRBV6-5,TGTGCCAGCAGTTTGGGGACTAGCACCTACAATGAGCAGTTCTTC,CASSLGTSTYNEQFF
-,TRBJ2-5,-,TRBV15,TGTGCCACCACCACCCAGGGTACAGGGCAAGAGACCCAGTACTTC,CATTTQGTGQETQYF
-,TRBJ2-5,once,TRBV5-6,TGTGCCAGCAGCTTTAGGGGGAGCCCGGAGACCCAGTACTTC,CASSFRGSPETQYF
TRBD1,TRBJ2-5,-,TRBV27,TGTGCCAGCAAGGGACAGGACCAAGAGACCCAGTACTTC,CASKGQDQETQYF
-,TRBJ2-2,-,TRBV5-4,TGTGCCAGCAGCCGACTACCAGCCGGGGAGCTGTTTTTT,CASSRLPAGELFF
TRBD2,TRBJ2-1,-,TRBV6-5,TGTGCCAGCAGAGAAGCGGGGCCCTACAATGAGCAGTTCTTC,CASREAGPYNEQFF
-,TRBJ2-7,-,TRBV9,TGTGCCAGCAGCGTAGGGTCAGGGGGGGCCTACGAGCAGTACTTC,CASSVGSGGAYEQYF
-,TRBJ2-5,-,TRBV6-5,TGTGCCAGCAGTTACTCGGTCTTGGTTGGGGCCCAGTACTTC,CASSYSVLVGAQYF
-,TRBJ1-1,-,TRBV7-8,TGTGCCAGCAGCCTTGACACTGAAGCTTTCTTT,CASSLDTEAFF
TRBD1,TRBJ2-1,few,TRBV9,TGTGCCAGCAGCGGCACAGGGGCTTACAATGAGCAGTTCTTC,CASSGTGAYNEQFF
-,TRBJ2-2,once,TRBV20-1,TGCAGTGCTAGAGTGCCAGGCAACACCGGGGAGCTGTTTTTT,CSARVPGNTGELFF
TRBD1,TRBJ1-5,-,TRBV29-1,TGCAGCGTTGAAGGACAGGGGGCCCAGCATTTT,CSVEGQGAQHF
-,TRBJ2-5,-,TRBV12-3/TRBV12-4,TGTGCCAGCAGTTTATTCGGGTTCCAAGAGACCCAGTACTTC,CASSLFGFQETQYF
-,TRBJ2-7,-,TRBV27,TGTGCCAGCAGTCCTGTAGGGACCTACGAGCAGTACTTC,CASSPVGTYEQYF
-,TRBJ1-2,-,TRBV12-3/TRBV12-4,TGTGCCAGCAGTTTCGGGGTGTACGGCTATGGCTACACCTTC,CASSFGVYGYGYTF
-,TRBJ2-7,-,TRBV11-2,TGTGCCAGCAGAAAGGCAGGCGATACCTACGAGCAGTACTTC,CASRKAGDTYEQYF
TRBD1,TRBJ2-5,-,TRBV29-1,TGCAGCGTCGTACCTCAGGGGGCCGAAGAGACCCAGTACTTC,CSVVPQGAEETQYF
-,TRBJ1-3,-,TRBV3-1,TGTGCCAGCAGCCAACCAAAATTCCAGGGAATGGGAAACACCATATATTTT,CASSQPKFQGMGNTIYF
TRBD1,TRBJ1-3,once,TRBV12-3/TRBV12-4,TGTGCCAGCGGACAGGGTTTAGACACCATATATTTT,CASGQGLDTIYF
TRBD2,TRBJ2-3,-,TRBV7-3,TGTGCCAGCAGCCAAACCGGGGGGGCCCTCTCAGATACGCAGTATTTT,CASSQTGGALSDTQYF
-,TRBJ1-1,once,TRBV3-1,TGTGCCAGCAGCCGTGAAGCGGGTAGGGGGGACACTGAAGCTTTCTTT,CASSREAGRGDTEAFF
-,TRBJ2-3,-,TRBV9,TGTGCCAGCAGCGTAGTGGAGGGGGTCAAAGATACGCAGTATTTT,CASSVVEGVKDTQYF
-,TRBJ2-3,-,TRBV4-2,TGTGCCAGCAGCCAAGGGGCCCCCACAGATACGCAGTATTTT,CASSQGAPTDTQYF
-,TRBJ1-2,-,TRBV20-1,TGCAGTGCTAGTCTTTCCAGGTTCTATGGCTACACCTTC,CSASLSRFYGYTF
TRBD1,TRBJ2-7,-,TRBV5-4,TGTGCCAGCAGCTGGACAGGGGACGAGCAGTACTTC,CASSWTGDEQYF
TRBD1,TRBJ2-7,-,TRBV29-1,TGCAGCGTTGATGGGACAGGGGGCATAGGATCCTACGAGCAGTACTTC,CSVDGTGGIGSYEQYF
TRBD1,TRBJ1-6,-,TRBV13,TGTGCCAGCAGCGTGGGACAGGGGTATTCACCCCTCCACTTT,CASSVGQGYSPLHF
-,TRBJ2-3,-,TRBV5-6,TGTGCCAGCAGCTTACCATTGGACTTAAATACGCAGTATTTT,CASSLPLDLNTQYF
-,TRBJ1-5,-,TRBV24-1,TGTGCCACCAGTGAGAGTAGCAATCAGCCCCAGCATTTT,CATSESSNQPQHF
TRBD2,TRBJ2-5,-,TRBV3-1,TGTGCCAGCAGCCTAGTAGCGGGGGGGGTCCCACAAGAGACCCAGTACTTC,CASSLVAGGVPQETQYF
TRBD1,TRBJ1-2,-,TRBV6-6,TGTGCCAGCAGTACCGGGACAGGGGGAGGCTATGGCTACACCTTC,CASSTGTGGGYGYTF
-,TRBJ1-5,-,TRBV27,TGTGCCAGCAGTCAGGGTAGGACCCAGCCCCAGCATTTT,CASSQGRTQPQHF
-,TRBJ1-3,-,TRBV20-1,TGCAGTGCTGGGGGCGCCATATATTTT,CSAGGAIYF
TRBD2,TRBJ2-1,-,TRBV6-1,TGTGCCAGCAGTGAAGGGACTAGCGGTTACAATGAGCAGTTCTTC,CASSEGTSGYNEQFF
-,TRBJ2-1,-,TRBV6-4,TGTGCCAGCAGCCTAAAGGGGGGGAGCTCCTACAATGAGCAGTTCTTC,CASSLKGGSSYNEQFF
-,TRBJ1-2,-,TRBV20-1,TGCAGTGCTAGTTGGTCATCAATCGGGGATGGCTACACCTTC,CSASWSSIGDGYTF
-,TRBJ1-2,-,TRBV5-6,TGTGCCAGCAGCTTGGGGGACCCCCGCTACACCTTC,CASSLGDPRYTF
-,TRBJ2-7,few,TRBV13,TGTGCCAGCAGCTCCGGACAGCGTTACGAGCAGTACTTC,CASSSGQRYEQYF
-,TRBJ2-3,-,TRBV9,TGTGCCAGCAGCGTATGGGACTTGGGGTCTTACACAGATACGCAGTATTTT,CASSVWDLGSYTDTQYF